These 11 T cell receptor beta chains came from one sample sequenced in a study of blood T cell repertoires in COVID-19. TCRdb's table, derived via immunoSEQ multiplex PCR, lists solely in-frame clones and lacks some. The sample records 190,000 or so clones, about 85% being singletons. Sequenced material: PBMCs or T cells enriched from blood (not recorded which). The receptors derive from a man aged 35-49 years who had recovered from COVID-19.

The chain is built from TRBV19 and TRBJ1-5, with D unclear. Germline CDR1 LNHDA, CDR2 SQIVND (reference sequence). CDR3 length: 13 amino acids. V was cut by 7 bases and J by 5 bases, with 12 bases left in between. The CDR3 DNA reads TGTGCCAGTAATCTTGTGGGCTATCAGCCCCAGCATTTT. The encoded protein is CASNLVGYQPQHF.

The chain recombines TRBV4-2 with TRBJ1-1; maybe TRBD1 (5 bases). Trimming cost V 2 bases and J 8 bases, with 12 bases left between them. Germline CDR1 is LGHNA and CDR2 is YNFKEQ. This CDR3 is 13 amino acids long. The CDR3 nucleotides are TGTGCCAGCAGCCAAAGTCAGGGAATAGAAGCTTTCTTT. Encoded protein: CASSQSQGIEAFF.

The chain recombines TRBV29-1 with TRBJ2-3; TRBD2 matches 8 bases. CDR1 and CDR2 (germline): SQVTM, ANQGSEA. V lost 6 bases, J lost 0 bases, and 14 bases stayed unmatched. The CDR3 consists of 17 residues. CDR3 coding DNA: TGCAGCGTCAAATTACTAGCGGTAGGGGCTAGCACAGATACGCAGTATTTT. Residues: CSVKLLAVGASTDTQYF.

This clone was detected a few times. V usage is TRBV18 and J usage is TRBJ2-5; 9 bases map to TRBD1. After removal of 5 bases from V and 5 bases from J, the junction contained 12 bases not matched to a gene. This CDR3 contains 16 residues. Germline V gives CDR1 KGHSH, CDR2 LQKENI. In DNA, the CDR3 is TGTGCCAGCTCATCACAACAGGGGGCGGGTTCGGAGACCCAGTACTTC. Amino acid sequence: CASSSQQGAGSETQYF.

J is TRBJ2-7 and V is TRBV3-1 (or the pseudogene TRBV3-2); D is undetermined. The CDR3 runs 11 residues. V was trimmed by 4 bases and J by 2 bases, leaving 3 bases between them. Germline-derived CDR1 and CDR2 are LGHDT and YNNKEL (reference sequence). CDR3 nucleotides: TGTGCCAGCAGCCTTACCTACGAGCAGTACTTC. Translation: CASSLTYEQYF.

The chain employs TRBV23-1 and TRBJ2-5; 7 bases align to TRBD1. TRBV23-1 is filed as an ORF, its function uncertain. The CDR3 has 14 amino acids. Trimming cost V 4 bases and J 1 base; bases outside gene matches: 3. The CDR3 reads CASSPRTGQETQYF. The CDR3 DNA follows: TGCGCCAGCAGTCCGCGGACAGGCCAAGAGACCCAGTACTTC.

This clone was detected a few times. The genes are TRBV5-3 and TRBJ1-4; 7 bases align to TRBD1. TRBV5-3 is assigned to the ORF class and has an uncertain function. CDR3 length equals 14 residues. V shed 3 bases, J shed 16 bases, and the junction held 15 bases outside the gene matches. The DNA for the CDR3 is TGTGCCAGAAGCTGGGGACAGCGGGAGGGGTTACGGTTTTTT. Protein: CARSWGQREGLRFF.

This CDR3 is CASSPGQGLGEKLFF. DNA of the CDR3: TGTGCCAGCTCACCCGGCCAGGGTTTAGGTGAAAAACTGTTTTTT. This chain uses TRBV18 with TRBJ1-4; D perhaps matches TRBD1 (5 bases). The CDR3 is 15 amino acids. Between the trimmed V and J ends, which lost 3 bases and 7 bases, there was a span of 15 bases. Germline values: CDR1 KGHSH, CDR2 LQKENI.

Note on this clone: The junction and the germline gene differ at one end; a read error may be behind it. CDR3 nucleotide sequence: TGTGCCAGCAGTTTACAACAGGGGGTCACCCTCTTC. This gives the protein CASSLQQGVTLF. V usage is TRBV28 and J usage is TRBJ2-7; 8 bases agree with TRBD1. From germline, CDR1 is MDHEN and CDR2 SYDVKM. The CDR3 is made up of 12 amino acids.

The rearrangement links TRBV19 to TRBJ1-2, with 10 bases that match TRBD1. This CDR3 spans 14 amino acids. After removal of 6 bases from V and 4 bases from J, the junction contained 5 bases not matched to a gene. Germline V gene data show CDR1 as LNHDA and CDR2 as SQIVND (reference sequence). The CDR3 spells CASSDRGHIYGYTF. Here the CDR3 DNA reads TGTGCCAGTAGCGACAGGGGGCACATCTATGGCTACACCTTC.

This clone was observed a few times. The chain couples TRBV29-1 to TRBJ1-2, with TRBD1 matching 8 bases. Per the germline V gene, CDR1 is SQVTM and CDR2 is ANQGSEA. J was trimmed by 6 bases and V by 5 bases; bases with no gene match: 2. The CDR3 covers 11 residues. CDR3 region: CSVWTGNGYTF. The CDR3 DNA follows: TGCAGCGTTTGGACAGGGAATGGCTACACCTTC.